The 6 T cell receptor beta chains in this list originate from one sample, sequenced in a study of T cell clonality in common variable immunodeficiency. Their recognized antigens are unknown. Libraries were prepared by immunoSEQ multiplex PCR; TCRdb keeps only in-frame clonotypes and omits some of them. This table holds approximately 20,000 clones with no singletons; the top ten claim roughly 2.5%. Study findings and constraints: Common variable immunodeficiency TCR beta sequences reportedly had fewer deletions and N-nucleotide insertions.

The sequenced sample was peripheral blood mononuclear cells. These receptors came from a human donor with common variable immunodeficiency.

This clone came up many times. The CDR3 end falls 3 residues outside the read, so it is completed with the germline J gene. The rearrangement links TRBV6-2 or TRBV6-3 to TRBJ2-1, with 7 bases aligning to TRBD2. From germline, CDR1 is MNHEY and CDR2 SVGEGT. The length of the CDR3 is 13 residues. The V gene end was trimmed by 6 bases and the J gene end by 4 bases; junction bases not matched to a gene: 3. This CDR3 is CASSPGLYNEQFF. CDR3 bases read: TGTGCCAGCAGCCCGGGACTATACAATGAG.

Many counts were recorded for this clone. The read ends 3 residues shy of where the CDR3 ends; the end is completed using the germline J gene. The chain employs TRBV5-1 and TRBJ2-7; a weak D match, TRBD1 (5 bases). V was cut by 4 bases and J by 0 bases, with 8 bases left in between. CDR1 is SGHRS, CDR2 YFSETQ, per germline. The length of the CDR3 is 13 residues. The sequenced part of the CDR3 DNA is TGCGCCAGCAGCCAGGGTAGCTCCTACGAG. Its protein product is CASSQGSSYE. The CDR3 reads in full as CASSQGSSYEQYF.

This clone was recorded many times. The CDR3 extends 3 residues past the end of the read, so its final part is completed from the germline J gene. The rearrangement uses TRBV18 and TRBJ2-3; 7 positions match TRBD2. V dropped 6 bases and J dropped 4; count of bases not matched to a gene: 13. This CDR3 has 16 residues. Germline V gives CDR1 KGHSH, CDR2 LQKENI. This CDR3 reads CASSPGPGLVADTQYF. The CDR3 DNA, read in part, is TGTGCCAGCTCCCCCGGTCCAGGACTAGTCGCAGATACG.

This clone was seen at least ten times. Incomplete CDR3 DNA: TGTGCCAGTAGTACAACAGGGGGCGCGGGC. Its protein is CASSTTGGAG. The whole CDR3 protein is CASSTTGGAGYTF. The chain recombines TRBV19 with TRBJ1-2; 9 positions match TRBD1. The CDR3 extends 3 residues past the end of the read, so its final part is completed from the germline J gene. Germline CDR1 reads LNHDA; CDR2 reads SQIVND (reference sequence). The CDR3 covers 13 residues.

There are many counts of this clone. The read comes to an end 3 residues before the CDR3 does, leaving the germline J gene to fill in the end. The chain is built from TRBV6-1 and TRBJ1-2; 7 nucleotides match TRBD1. V shed 4 bases, J shed 0 bases, and the junction held 2 bases outside the gene matches. This CDR3 is built from 14 residues. Germline V gene data show CDR1 as MNHNS and CDR2 as SASEGT. This CDR3 is CASSGQGANYGYTF. CDR3 DNA (partial): TGTGCCAGCAGTGGACAGGGTGCTAACTATGGC.

There are many counts of this clone. The CDR3 end is not reached by the read, which stops 3 residues before it; the germline J gene fills it in. The genes are TRBV7-2 and TRBJ2-5; D is possibly TRBD2 (6 bases). Trimming removed 3 bases at V and 5 bases at J, with 16 bases between. The germline gives CDR1 SGHTA, CDR2 FQGNSA. The CDR3 has 15 amino acids. CDR3 protein: CASSFLATIGETQYF. The sequenced CDR3 bases are TGTGCCAGCAGCTTTCTAGCGACTATCGGGGAGACC.